These 4 T cell receptor beta chains share one sample of origin, sequenced in a study of molecular identifiers for immune sequencing clone quantification. A single record per CDR3 protein comes from TCRdb applying MiXCR to the PCR reads. Here the sample spans 550,000 to 750,000 distinct CDR3 sequences, about 20% being singletons. Input material: naive CD8+ T cells from blood, with Jurkat cell RNA spiked in. As to subset: FACS-sorted CD8+CD4-CCR7+CD45RA+ naive T cells. The receptor set was obtained from a human donor in good health. Some libraries in this study had Jurkat cell RNA spiked in.

On this clonotype itself: At one of its ends the junction is not consistent with the germline gene, which may arise from a read error. The V gene is TRBV28, the J gene TRBJ1-1; no clear D gene. The V gene's germline CDR1 is MDHEN and CDR2 SYDVKM. The CDR3 is 14 residues long. The CDR3 sequence: CASRWRGPRTEAFF. The CDR3 bases are TGTGCCAGCAGATGGCGGGGTCCGAGGACTGAAGCTTTCTTC.

This clonotype has at least ten counts. The chain has TRBV3-1 and TRBJ2-2, with 8 bases that match TRBD2. The CDR3 loop spans 17 amino acids. The germline V gene encodes CDR1 LGHDT and CDR2 YNNKEL (reference sequence). V shed 0 bases, J shed 5 bases, and the junction held 8 bases outside the gene matches. Here the CDR3 reads CASSQDFSGRETGELFF. The CDR3 nucleotides read TGTGCCAGCAGCCAAGATTTCTCCGGGAGGGAGACCGGGGAGCTGTTTTTT.

This clonotype was recorded a few times. The chain carries TRBV28 and TRBJ2-1, with TRBD2 matching over 8 bases. The V gene's germline CDR1 is MDHEN and CDR2 SYDVKM. V dropped 5 bases and J dropped 10; count of bases not matched to a gene: 13. CDR3 length equals 15 residues. The CDR3 loop is CASSQVAGGRSEQFF. CDR3 bases: TGTGCCAGCAGTCAGGTGGCGGGAGGTCGTTCAGAGCAGTTCTTC.

This clonotype was counted only a few times. A single base separates this from a much larger clone, so it may be a read error. The chain is built from TRBV7-2 and TRBJ2-7; 7 bases agree with TRBD1. Germline V gives CDR1 SGHTA, CDR2 FQGNSA. V trimming: 4 bases; J trimming: 2 bases; junction bases outside the gene matches: 8. The CDR3 is 15 amino acids. The DNA of the CDR3 is TGTGCCAGCAGCTCCGTCAGGACAGGTCCCTACGAGCAGTACTTC. Amino acids: CASSSVRTGPYEQYF. Using reference TRBV7-2 and TRBJ2-7 for the parts outside the CDR3, the full variable domain is GAGVSQSPSNKVTEKGKDVELRCDPISGHTALYWYRQSLGQGLEFLIYFQGNSAPDKSGLPSDRFSAERTGGSVSTLTIQRTQQEDSAVYLCASSSVRTGPYEQYFGPGTRLTVT.